This entry features one TCR beta chain sequence. A junction end diverges from the germline sequence, so it may reflect a read error. The source of the sample is a study of identical twins. CDR3 size: 16 residues. CDR1 is ENHRY, CDR2 SYGVKD, per germline. TCRdb re-called the 5' RACE reads with MiXCR, one entry per CDR3 protein. The sample lists 500,000 to 600,000 distinct CDR3 sequences; around 20% were seen once. The same specimen was also included in a second study, on T cells expressing NK-cell markers. That study reports: Among eight sequenced donors, seven carried HCMV seropositivity while one was seronegative. Whether expanded NKG2C+ T cell clones recognized HCMV stayed uncertain.

The clonotype was recovered from a woman in her late teens or twenties in good health. This chain connects TRBV10-3 to TRBJ1-6; no clear D gene. Sequenced: CD4+ T cells sorted from blood. The CDR3 region has the DNA TGTGCCATCAGTGAGCTTGGGTGGAGCCATAATCCACCCCTCCACTTT. Translated: CAISELGWSHNPPLHF.